These 26 T cell receptor beta chains were sequenced from one sample in a study of cytomegalovirus exposure and HLA in healthy donors (dated by TCRdb to the late 2010s). Library method: the immunoSEQ multiplex PCR assay. For the multiplex PCR, a mixture combining 60 forward primers for TCR Vbeta segments and 13 reverse primers for TCR Jbeta segments was used. This is the immuneACCESS table as TCRdb keeps it, with only in-frame sequences that have V and J called. A part of the clones is gone; compared with another copy, unresolved V genes explain less than half, and the rest is unexplained. The sample data list 170,000 or so clones, and around three quarters of these were observed just once. Clones ranked in the top ten supply 0.65% of the sample. Source material: PBMCs. These receptors all stem from a boy between 10 and 17 years old in good health and CMV-seronegative.

V is TRBV5-1 and J is TRBJ1-1; the D is unclear. CDR1 and CDR2 (germline): SGHRS, YFSETQ. This CDR3 spans 16 amino acids. Trimming took 4 bases from V and 1 from J, leaving 17 bases between them. The DNA for the CDR3 is TGCGCCAGCAGCCAAACGGAGGGTCGGGGGAACACTGAAGCTTTCTTT. Residues: CASSQTEGRGNTEAFF.

The rearrangement uses TRBV18 and TRBJ2-1; 10 bases line up with TRBD2. Germline V gene lookup returns CDR1 KGHSH and CDR2 LQKENI. CDR3 length: 16 residues. After removal of 3 bases from V and 3 bases from J, the junction contained 5 bases not matched to a gene. The CDR3 DNA follows: TGTGCCAGCTCACCGCCTAGCGGGAGTTACTACAATGAGCAGTTCTTC. Its translation: CASSPPSGSYYNEQFF.

The rearrangement links TRBV2 to TRBJ2-2; possible D gene TRBD1, 5 bases. The V gene lost 4 bases and the J gene lost 3 bases, with 12 bases spanning the gap. The CDR3 length is 15 residues. Germline CDR1 and CDR2: SNHLY and FYNNEI. CDR3 sequence: CASSGVSGHTGELFF. The CDR3, as DNA: TGTGCCAGCAGTGGTGTGTCAGGGCACACCGGGGAGCTGTTTTTT.

The CDR3 loop is CASSLRGLGPNEKLFF. The CDR3, as DNA: TGTGCCAGCAGCTTGCGGGGACTAGGGCCTAATGAAAAACTGTTTTTT. The chain carries TRBV5-6 and TRBJ1-4; a weak D match, TRBD1 (5 bases). V lost 1 base and J lost 3, with 13 bases in between. In germline, CDR1 is SGHDT, CDR2 YYEEEE. The CDR3 has 16 amino acids.

The CDR3 DNA sequence: TGTGCCAGCAGCTGGGCGGGAGAGGCCGGGGAGCTGTTTTTT. Its translation: CASSWAGEAGELFF. The V call is TRBV7-2, the J call TRBJ2-2; 7 nucleotides match TRBD2. Germline loops: CDR1 SGHTA, CDR2 FQGNSA. The V segment lost 4 bases and the J segment 6 bases; nucleotides outside the gene matches: 5. This CDR3 contains 14 residues. The full variable domain, rest sourced from reference TRBV7-2 and TRBJ2-2, is GAGVSQSPSNKVTEKGKDVELRCDPISGHTALYWYRQSLGQGLEFLIYFQGNSAPDKSGLPSDRFSAERTGGSVSTLTIQRTQQEDSAVYLCASSWAGEAGELFFGEGSRLTVL.

The chain employs TRBV5-4 and TRBJ2-5; D remains unclear. This CDR3 spans 12 amino acids. The V gene's germline CDR1 is SGHNT and CDR2 YYREEE (reference sequence). V lost 3 bases and J 0 bases, leaving 3 bases between the germline ends. CDR3 amino acids: CASSSYQETQYF. CDR3 in DNA: TGTGCCAGCAGCTCGTACCAAGAGACCCAGTACTTC. Together with reference TRBV5-4 and TRBJ2-5, the CDR3 gives the full variable domain: ETGVTQSPTHLIKTRGQQVTLRCSSQSGHNTVSWYQQALGQGPQFIFQYYREEENGRGNFPPRFSGLQFPNYSSELNVNALELDDSALYLCASSSYQETQYFGPGTRLLVL.

This sequence joins TRBV10-3 and TRBJ2-1; D is ambiguous. Germline V CDR1 and CDR2: ENHRY, SYGVKD. Trimming shortened V by 3 bases and J by 12 bases, and 12 bases separated the two germline ends. The CDR3 has 12 amino acids. CDR3 residues: CAISETRLGQFF. The CDR3, as DNA: TGTGCCATCAGTGAAACTCGACTCGGGCAGTTCTTC.

This sequence joins TRBV5-8 and TRBJ2-5, with a possible D match to TRBD1 (5 bases). V dropped 0 bases and J dropped 2 bases, with 8 bases sitting between them. This CDR3 region has 14 residues. Looked up from germline, CDR1 is SGHTS and CDR2 is YDEGEE. The CDR3 loop reads CASSLATVQETQYF. The CDR3 region has the DNA TGTGCCAGCAGCTTGGCGACAGTACAAGAGACCCAGTACTTC. The variable domain in full, with the rest retrieved from reference TRBV5-8 and TRBJ2-5, is EAGVTQSPTHLIKTRGQQATLRCSPISGHTSVYWYQQALGLGLQFLLWYDEGEERNRGNFPPRFSGRQFPNYSSELNVNALELEDSALYLCASSLATVQETQYFGPGTRLLVL.

J is TRBJ1-3 and V is TRBV4-1; 11 bases agree with TRBD1. Germline V CDR1 and CDR2: MGHRA, YSYEKL. Trimming took 2 bases from V and 4 from J; bases not matched to a gene: 13. CDR3 size: 19 residues. This CDR3 reads CASSQPVRGTGGGGNTIYF. The DNA of the CDR3 is TGCGCCAGCAGCCAACCCGTCCGGGGGACAGGGGGAGGCGGAAACACCATATATTTT.

This clone has a single count. The V gene is TRBV27, the J gene TRBJ2-7; a weak D match, TRBD2 (6 bases). CDR1 and CDR2 (germline): MNHEY, SMNVEV (reference sequence). Trimming shortened V by 6 bases and J by 3 bases, and 9 bases separated the two germline ends. The CDR3 totals 12 residues. The CDR3 DNA follows: TGTGCCAGCAGGGGGGACTTCTACGAGCAGTACTTC. Translation: CASRGDFYEQYF.

Points on this clone: This CDR3 is also generated by other DNA sequences in the sample. CDR3 DNA: TGTGCCTGGAGTCGACAGGGGGCAGACTATGGCTACACCTTC. Protein product: CAWSRQGADYGYTF. The rearrangement joins TRBV30 to TRBJ1-2; the match to TRBD1 covers 10 bases. Germline V gives CDR1 GTSNPN, CDR2 SVGIG (reference sequence). V dropped 2 bases and J dropped 3; count of bases not matched to a gene: 3. This CDR3 comprises 14 residues.

This clone was picked up a small number of times. V and J are TRBV7-9 and TRBJ1-4; D uncertain. The CDR3 loop spans 18 amino acids. V was cut by 5 bases and J by 0 bases, with 19 bases left in between. From germline, CDR1 is SEHNR and CDR2 FQNEAQ (reference sequence). The CDR3 coding sequence is TGTGCCAGCAGCCCAACCCCCTTCGAGGCTTCAACTAATGAAAAACTGTTTTTT. Amino acid sequence: CASSPTPFEASTNEKLFF.

V usage is TRBV6-9 and J usage is TRBJ2-7; D possibly corresponds to TRBD2 (5 bases). V was clipped by 3 bases and J by 2 bases, with 11 bases between them. CDR3 length: 14 residues. CDR1 MNHGY and CDR2 SVAAGI come from the germline V gene. CDR3 sequence (DNA): TGTGCCAGCAGTTACACTGCTAGCCCCTACGAGCAGTACTTC. Protein sequence: CASSYTASPYEQYF.

The V call is TRBV10-3, the J call TRBJ1-6, with TRBD1 matching 7 bases. V gave up 4 bases and J gave up 7 bases; unmatched junction bases: 4. The germline gives CDR1 ENHRY, CDR2 SYGVKD. The CDR3 is 14 residues long. This CDR3 reads CAISGGGRNSPLHF. The CDR3 nucleotides read TGTGCCATCAGTGGAGGGGGCAGAAATTCACCCCTCCACTTT.

This clone was observed once. The gene calls are TRBV10-3 and TRBJ2-7; D possibly corresponds to TRBD1 (5 bases). The CDR3 loop spans 15 amino acids. CDR1 is ENHRY, CDR2 SYGVKD, per germline. The germline V and J ends were trimmed by 7 bases and 4 bases, with 20 bases remaining between them. Here the CDR3 DNA reads TGTGCCATCACCGGCGGACAAGGGAAGGGGTACGAGCAGTACTTC. It specifies CAITGGQGKGYEQYF.

The chain links TRBV28 to TRBJ1-5; no clear D. This CDR3 spans 16 amino acids. The germline V gene encodes CDR1 MDHEN and CDR2 SYDVKM. V lost 7 bases, J lost 0 bases, and 16 bases lay in between. CDR3: CASTLFASYSNQPQHF. The CDR3, as DNA: TGTGCCAGCACCCTCTTTGCTTCCTATAGCAATCAGCCCCAGCATTTT. The full variable domain, in which reference TRBV28 and TRBJ1-5 provide the parts outside the CDR3, is DVKVTQSSRYLVKRTGEKVFLECVQDMDHENMFWYRQDPGLGLRLIYFSYDVKMKEKGDIPEGYSVSREKKERFSLILESASTNQTSMYLCASTLFASYSNQPQHFGDGTRLSIL.

The rearrangement links TRBV19 to TRBJ2-6; D remains ambiguous. The length of the CDR3 is 15 residues. V was cut by 6 bases and J by 0 bases, with 9 bases left in between. Germline CDR1 is LNHDA and CDR2 is SQIVND (reference sequence). CDR3 in DNA: TGTGCCAGTAGGCCTTGGGCCTCTGGGGCCAACGTCCTGACTTTC. It encodes CASRPWASGANVLTF.

This clone was detected a few times. The chain employs TRBV18 and TRBJ1-2; 9 positions agree with TRBD1. Per the germline V gene, CDR1 is KGHSH and CDR2 is LQKENI. The J segment lost 2 bases and the V segment lost 4 bases, leaving 2 bases of the junction unmatched. The CDR3 runs to 14 residues. Here the CDR3 reads CASSRDRANYGYTF. Here the CDR3 DNA reads TGTGCCAGCTCACGGGACAGGGCAAACTATGGCTACACCTTC.

The chain links TRBV2 to TRBJ2-5, with D possibly being TRBD2 (6 bases). The J call may be wrong; the DNA end is better matched by TRBJ2-7. The CDR3 length is 17 residues. Germline V lookup: CDR1 SNHLY, CDR2 FYNNEI. CDR3 sequence reads: CASSAFLLIAESYEQYF. In DNA form, the CDR3 reads TGTGCCAGCAGTGCATTCCTCCTCATAGCGGAGTCCTACGAGCAGTACTTC.

This clone was counted a single time. Mismatch with germline at one junction end may stem from a read error. This chain connects TRBV7-9 to TRBJ1-3; 8 bases are a match to TRBD1. Germline CDR1 SEHNR, CDR2 FQNEAQ (reference sequence). This CDR3 comprises 15 residues. The CDR3 sequence: CSSSLGQASGNTIYF. DNA of the CDR3: TGTTCCAGCAGCTTGGGACAGGCCTCTGGAAACACCATATATTTT.

This clone was counted a single time. V and J are TRBV7-9 and TRBJ1-2; 8 bases map to TRBD1. Per germline, CDR1 SEHNR and CDR2 FQNEAQ (reference sequence). The V and J ends lost 1 base and 5 bases, in that order; junction bases with no gene match: 6. The CDR3 extends over 15 amino acids. The chain's CDR3 is CASSLVGQGRYGYTF. The CDR3 nucleotides are TGTGCCAGCAGCTTAGTTGGACAGGGAAGATATGGCTACACCTTC.

V and J are TRBV14 and TRBJ2-1; 7 nucleotides agree with TRBD1. From germline, CDR1 is SGHDN and CDR2 FVKESK. The CDR3 runs 19 residues. V was pared by 3 bases and J by 5 bases, with 19 bases of the junction left unmatched. The CDR3 DNA reads TGTGCCAGCAGCCACGCCGTTCGGGGACAGCCGAGCACGAACAATGAGCAGTTCTTC. Amino acid sequence: CASSHAVRGQPSTNNEQFF.

This clone has a single count. The genes are TRBV21-1 and TRBJ1-6. TRBV21-1 is listed as a pseudogene. This CDR3 has 15 residues. The CDR3 sequence: CASSKNGVGKSPLHF. CDR3 DNA sequence: TGTGCCAGCAGCAAAAACGGGGTCGGGAAGTCACCCCTCCACTTT.

The rearrangement joins TRBV28 to TRBJ2-3; the match to TRBD2 covers 11 bases. V shed 3 bases, J shed 0 bases, and the junction held 5 bases outside the gene matches. Germline assignment: CDR1 MDHEN and CDR2 SYDVKM. This CDR3 spans 17 amino acids. The CDR3 sequence: CASSLGASGRSTDTQYF. CDR3 nucleotides: TGTGCCAGCAGTTTGGGGGCTAGCGGGAGGAGCACAGATACGCAGTATTTT.

The chain couples TRBV2 to TRBJ1-6; tentative D call: TRBD1 (5 bases). Germline V gives CDR1 SNHLY, CDR2 FYNNEI. Trimming pared 5 bases from V and 8 bases from J, leaving 13 bases between. The CDR3 length is 14 residues. CDR3 sequence: CASSPRVGHSPLHF. The CDR3 DNA follows: TGTGCCAGCAGTCCCAGGGTTGGTCATTCACCCCTCCACTTT.

The chain carries TRBV6-5 and TRBJ1-1, with no clear D. V was trimmed by 7 bases and J by 6 bases, leaving 6 bases between them. This CDR3 has 10 residues. Germline CDR1 reads MNHEY; CDR2 reads SVGAGI. CDR3 nucleotide sequence: TGTGCCAGCACCCCTCCTGAAGCTTTCTTT. The encoded protein is CASTPPEAFF.